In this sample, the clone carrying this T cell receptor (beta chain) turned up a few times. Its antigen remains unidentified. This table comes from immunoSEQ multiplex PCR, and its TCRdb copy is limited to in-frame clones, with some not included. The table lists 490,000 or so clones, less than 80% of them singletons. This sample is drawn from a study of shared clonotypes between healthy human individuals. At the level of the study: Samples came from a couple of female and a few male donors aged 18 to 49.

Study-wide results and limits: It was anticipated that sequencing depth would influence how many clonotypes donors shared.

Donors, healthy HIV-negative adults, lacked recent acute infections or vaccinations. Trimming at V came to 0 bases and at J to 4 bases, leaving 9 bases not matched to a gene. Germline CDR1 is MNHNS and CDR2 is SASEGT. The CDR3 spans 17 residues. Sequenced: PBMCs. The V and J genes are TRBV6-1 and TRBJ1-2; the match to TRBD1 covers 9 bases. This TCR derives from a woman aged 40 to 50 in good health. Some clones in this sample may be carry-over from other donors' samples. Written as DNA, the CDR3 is TGTGCCAGCAGTGAAGCTCGGGGGACAGGGTCGGGCTATGGCTACACCTTC. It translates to CASSEARGTGSGYGYTF.